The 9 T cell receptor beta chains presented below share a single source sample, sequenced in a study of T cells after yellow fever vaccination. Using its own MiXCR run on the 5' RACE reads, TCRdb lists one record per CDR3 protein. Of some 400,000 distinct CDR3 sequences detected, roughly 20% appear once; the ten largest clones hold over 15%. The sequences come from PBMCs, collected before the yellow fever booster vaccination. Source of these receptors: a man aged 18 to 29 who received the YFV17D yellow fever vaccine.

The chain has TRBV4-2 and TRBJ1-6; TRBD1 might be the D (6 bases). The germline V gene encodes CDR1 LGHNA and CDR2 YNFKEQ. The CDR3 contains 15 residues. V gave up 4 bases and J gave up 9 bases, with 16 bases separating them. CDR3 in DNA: TGTGCCAGCAGCCCGGGGGCGGGTCTCAGTTCACCCCTCCACTTT. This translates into CASSPGAGLSSPLHF.

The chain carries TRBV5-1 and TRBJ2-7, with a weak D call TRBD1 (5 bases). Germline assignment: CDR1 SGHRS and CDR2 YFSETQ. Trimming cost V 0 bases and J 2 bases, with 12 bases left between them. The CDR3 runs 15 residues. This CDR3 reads CASSLEGWIPYEQYF. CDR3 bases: TGCGCCAGCAGCTTGGAGGGGTGGATTCCCTACGAGCAGTACTTC.

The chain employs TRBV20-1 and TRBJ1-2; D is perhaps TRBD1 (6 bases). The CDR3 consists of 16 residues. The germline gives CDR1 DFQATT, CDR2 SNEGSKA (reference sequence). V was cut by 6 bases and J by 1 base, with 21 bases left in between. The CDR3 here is CSAPEEGHNYNYGYTF. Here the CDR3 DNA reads TGCAGTGCCCCAGAAGAGGGACACAATTATAACTATGGCTACACCTTC.

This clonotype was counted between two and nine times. CDR3 sequence: CASSVGHGNQPQHF. CDR3 nucleotide sequence: TGTGCCAGCAGCGTGGGACATGGCAATCAGCCCCAGCATTTT. V and J are TRBV7-2 and TRBJ1-5; D is perhaps TRBD1 (6 bases). Trimming shortened V by 5 bases and J by 2 bases, and 10 bases separated the two germline ends. Germline CDR1 is SGHTA and CDR2 is FQGNSA. The CDR3 totals 14 residues.

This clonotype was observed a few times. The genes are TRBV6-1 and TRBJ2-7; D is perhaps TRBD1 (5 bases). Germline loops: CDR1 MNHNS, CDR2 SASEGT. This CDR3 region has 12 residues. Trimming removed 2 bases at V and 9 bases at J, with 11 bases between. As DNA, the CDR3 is TGTGCCAGCAGTGAACAGGGCACCGGGCAGTACTTC. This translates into CASSEQGTGQYF.

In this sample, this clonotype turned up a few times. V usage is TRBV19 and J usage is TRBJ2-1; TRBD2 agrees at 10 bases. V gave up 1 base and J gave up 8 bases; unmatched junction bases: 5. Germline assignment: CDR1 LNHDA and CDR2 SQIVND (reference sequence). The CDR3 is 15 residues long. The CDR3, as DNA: TGTGCCAGTAGTATAGCAGCGGGGGGGCCTCATGAGCAGTTCTTC. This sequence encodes CASSIAAGGPHEQFF.

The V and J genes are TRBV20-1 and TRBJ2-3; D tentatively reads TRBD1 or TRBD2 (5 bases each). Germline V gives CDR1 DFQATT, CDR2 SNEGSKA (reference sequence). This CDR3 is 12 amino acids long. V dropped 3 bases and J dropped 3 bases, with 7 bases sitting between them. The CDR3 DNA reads TGCAGTGCTAGCGGGGCTACAGATACGCAGTATTTT. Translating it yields CSASGATDTQYF.

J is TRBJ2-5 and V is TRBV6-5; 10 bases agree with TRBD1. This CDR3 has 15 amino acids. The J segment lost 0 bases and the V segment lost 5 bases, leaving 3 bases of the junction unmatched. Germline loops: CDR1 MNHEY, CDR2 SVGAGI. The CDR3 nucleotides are TGTGCCAGCAGTAGGACAGGGGGGTACCAAGAGACCCAGTACTTC. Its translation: CASSRTGGYQETQYF.

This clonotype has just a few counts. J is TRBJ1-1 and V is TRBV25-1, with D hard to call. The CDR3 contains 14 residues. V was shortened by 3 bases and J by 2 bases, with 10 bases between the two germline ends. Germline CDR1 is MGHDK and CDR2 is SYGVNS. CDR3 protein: CASSDYQQNTEAFF. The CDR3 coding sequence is TGTGCCAGCAGTGACTATCAGCAAAACACTGAAGCTTTCTTT.